These 11 T cell receptor beta chains came from one sample sequenced in a study of molecular identifiers for immune sequencing clone quantification. TCRdb reprocessed the PCR reads with MiXCR, giving one entry per CDR3 protein. Of hundreds of thousands of distinct CDR3 sequences listed, 20% are singletons. Sequenced input: naive CD8+ T cells from blood, with Jurkat cell RNA spiked in. The sample's subset: FACS-sorted CD8+CD4-CCR7+CD45RA+ naive T cells. These receptors came from a human donor in good health. Some libraries in this study had Jurkat cell RNA spiked in.

Details on this clonotype: This may come from a read error, since a much larger clone is one base off. The J gene is TRBJ1-5, the V gene TRBV7-2; D gene unclear. Trimming removed 5 bases at V and 2 bases at J, with 16 bases between. This CDR3 contains 16 residues. Germline CDR1 SGHTA, CDR2 FQGNSA. CDR3 sequence (DNA): TGTGCCAGCAGCGGACGACTGAGGTCTGGCAATCAGCCCCAGCATTTT. It yields the protein CASSGRLRSGNQPQHF. Full variable domain (rest looked up from reference TRBV7-2 and TRBJ1-5): GAGVSQSPSNKVTEKGKDVELRCDPISGHTALYWYRQSLGQGLEFLIYFQGNSAPDKSGLPSDRFSAERTGGSVSTLTIQRTQQEDSAVYLCASSGRLRSGNQPQHFGDGTRLSIL.

This clonotype was seen a few times. Being one base from a much bigger clone, this may be a read error. V gene TRBV4-1 combines with J gene TRBJ1-1; D uncertain. Per the germline V gene, CDR1 is MGHRA and CDR2 is YSYEKL. The CDR3 is 13 amino acids. Between the trimmed V and J ends, which lost 0 bases and 5 bases, there was a span of 7 bases. The CDR3 loop is CASSQDRRTEAFF. The DNA of the CDR3 is TGCGCCAGCAGCCAAGATCGGAGGACTGAAGCTTTCTTT.

At least ten counts were recorded for this clonotype. The DNA of the CDR3 is TGCAGTGCTAGAGAAGTGGCGGGAGGGAATATCTTGGAGCAGTACTTC. Its translation is CSAREVAGGNILEQYF. The genes are TRBV20-1 and TRBJ2-7; 9 positions agree with TRBD2. Germline assignment: CDR1 DFQATT and CDR2 SNEGSKA (reference sequence). The V segment lost 0 bases and the J segment 7 bases; nucleotides outside the gene matches: 13. CDR3 length: 16 residues.

CDR3 loop: CASSLSSLYNEQFF. CDR3 DNA: TGTGCCAGCAGCTTAAGCAGCCTATACAATGAGCAGTTCTTC. The chain has TRBV7-3 and TRBJ2-1; D uncertain. Germline V CDR1 and CDR2: SGHTA, FQGTGA. The V gene lost 1 base and the J gene lost 4 bases, with 8 bases spanning the gap. The length of the CDR3 is 14 residues.

This clonotype was detected many times. V usage is TRBV4-1 and J usage is TRBJ1-1; D is uncertain. Germline V gene lookup returns CDR1 MGHRA and CDR2 YSYEKL. V gave up 8 bases and J gave up 4 bases, with 17 bases separating them. This CDR3 is 14 amino acids long. DNA of the CDR3: TGCGCCAGCTGTCCCCGGCTGGGGAGCACTGAAGCTTTCTTT. It is translated as CASCPRLGSTEAFF.

In this sample, this clonotype turned up many times. The chain links TRBV28 to TRBJ2-1; 8 nucleotides agree with TRBD2. Looked up from germline, CDR1 is MDHEN and CDR2 is SYDVKM. The CDR3 sequence is 14 residues long. The V and J ends lost 1 base and 9 bases, in that order; junction bases with no gene match: 5. The CDR3 spells CASSLSGLAGEQFF. DNA of the CDR3: TGTGCCAGCAGTTTATCCGGACTAGCCGGTGAGCAGTTCTTC.

Worth noting for this clonotype: A much larger clone lies a single base off, so this may be a read error. V and J are TRBV5-1 and TRBJ1-1; 7 nucleotides match TRBD1. The trim removed 1 base at V and 8 bases at J, leaving 8 bases unmatched. This CDR3 region has 14 residues. Germline V gene sequence: CDR1 SGHRS, CDR2 YFSETQ. The CDR3 DNA is TGCGCCAGCAGCTTGAACCTCGGACAGGCGGAAGCTTTCTTT. It encodes CASSLNLGQAEAFF.

Turning to this clonotype: The CDR3 end shows no conserved phenylalanine or tryptophan, and so a read error is likely. The chain carries TRBV7-2 and TRBJ2-5; D is undetermined. From germline, CDR1 is SGHTA and CDR2 FQGNSA. The CDR3 totals 14 residues. V lost 1 base and J 5 bases, leaving 11 bases between the germline ends. The CDR3 region is CASSLGVGLETQYV. In DNA form, the CDR3 reads TGTGCCAGCAGCTTAGGTGTGGGGTTGGAGACCCAGTACGTC.

This clonotype turned up a few times. The CDR3 DNA is TGTGCCAGCAGTTACAGGGGGGTTTCCTACAATGAGCAGTTCTTC. Translating it yields CASSYRGVSYNEQFF. The chain joins TRBV28 to TRBJ2-1, with TRBD1 matching over 8 bases. Germline V CDR1 and CDR2: MDHEN, SYDVKM. With V trimmed by 4 bases and J by 1 base, 3 bases remained unmatched. The CDR3 extends over 15 amino acids.

This clonotype was counted many times. The chain joins TRBV7-2 to TRBJ2-3, with 9 nucleotides matching TRBD2. The V and J ends lost 5 bases and 4 bases, in that order; junction bases with no gene match: 4. Germline CDR1 SGHTA, CDR2 FQGNSA. CDR3 length: 14 amino acids. CDR3 residues: CASSPLAGPDTQYF. The CDR3 DNA sequence: TGTGCCAGCAGCCCACTAGCGGGCCCAGATACGCAGTATTTT.

This clonotype was recorded a few times. The gene calls are TRBV5-6 and TRBJ1-1; D uncertain. CDR3 length: 15 residues. CDR1 and CDR2 from the germline V gene are SGHDT and YYEEEE. The V end was cut by 2 bases, the J end by 3 bases, with 14 bases between. The CDR3 loop reads CASSLKVLVDTEAFF. Written as DNA, the CDR3 is TGTGCCAGCAGCTTAAAGGTTTTGGTAGACACTGAAGCTTTCTTT.